This T cell receptor beta chain was obtained from a study of shared clonotypes between healthy human individuals. Overall study findings and caveats: At large depth, rarefaction still showed sorted-subset sequencing to be incomplete. It was the few donors that limited the genetic and exposure-history diversity represented.

The table came from immunoSEQ multiplex PCR; TCRdb's copy has only in-frame clones and leaves some out. Counted here are tens of thousands of clones, about 61% occurring once; the ten biggest clones make up around 50%. Trimming removed 10 bases from V and 9 bases from J; junction bases left unmatched: 16. The CDR3 covers 14 residues. The germline gives CDR1 MDHEN, CDR2 SYDVKM. Many counts were recorded for this clone. Its antigen is currently unknown. What CD8 memory combined were CD45RO+ cells and CCR7-negative CD45RA+ TemRA cells. Sequenced: memory CD8+ T cells sorted from blood. The subset: CD45RO+ cells pooled with CCR7-negative TemRA cells. The chain is built from TRBV28 and TRBJ2-5; 8 nucleotides align to TRBD2. This sequence originates from a man aged 30 to 45 in good health. The CDR3 is CATYPSGSGVAQYF. The CDR3, as DNA: TGTGCCACCTACCCTAGCGGGTCCGGGGTGGCCCAGTACTTC.